This T cell receptor beta chain was sequenced during a study of blood T cell repertoires in COVID-19. The CDR3 has 17 residues. The germline V gene encodes CDR1 SNHLY and CDR2 FYNNEI. V was trimmed by 2 bases and J by 2 bases, leaving 17 bases between them. Profiled with immunoSEQ multiplex PCR; TCRdb holds only in-frame clones, not every one. The sample lists approximately 360,000 clones; around 87% were seen once. The sample taken for sequencing was PBMCs or T cells enriched from blood (not recorded which). The sequence came from a woman aged 25 to 39 with acute COVID-19. This chain connects TRBV2 to TRBJ2-3; D is possibly TRBD2 (6 bases). The CDR3 is CASSESWSGQNTDTQYF. As DNA, the CDR3 is TGTGCCAGCAGTGAATCGTGGAGCGGGCAAAACACAGATACGCAGTATTTT.